These T cell receptor beta chains were read from a single sample in a study of cytotoxic CD8 clonotypes in ibrutinib-treated CLL. Only in-frame clones appear in the TCRdb table, and some are missing; sequencing was by immunoSEQ multiplex PCR. The sample holds 150,000 or so clones; about four fifths are singletons and the top ten take 9.5% to 15%. The input for sequencing was PBMCs, taken after 12 months of ibrutinib treatment. These receptors came from a human donor with chronic lymphocytic leukemia. Both conserved end residues are part of each CDR3. A D gene is named only where the DNA matches it firmly. Not all rows give a size; the values are once, few, many and, for expanded clones, a class.

abundance	v_gene	d_gene	j_gene	CDR3nt	CDR3aa
NA	TRBV28	NA	TRBJ1-4	TGTGCCAGCAATGCACAGGGCCAACTAAATGAAAAACTGTTTTTT	CASNAQGQLNEKLFF
NA	TRBV12-1	NA	TRBJ2-7	TGTGCCAGCAGATCCCCTAGCGGGAGCCCCTTCTACGAGCAGTACTTC	CASRSPSGSPFYEQYF
NA	TRBV5-1	TRBD2	TRBJ2-1	TGCGCCAGCAGCTTATACGGGAGGGAGGGCAATGAGCAGTTCTTC	CASSLYGREGNEQFF
NA	TRBV7-7	NA	TRBJ2-6	TGTGCTACTATGGACCAGACCTCTGGGGCCAACGTCCTGACTTTC	CATMDQTSGANVLTF
NA	TRBV6-7	NA	TRBJ1-2	TGTGCCAGCAGAATCCCGGGACAAATCTATGGCTACACCTTC	CASRIPGQIYGYTF
NA	TRBV20-1	TRBD2	TRBJ2-1	TGCACGACTAGCGGGAGGCATGAGCAGTTCTTC	CTTSGRHEQFF
NA	TRBV19	TRBD2	TRBJ2-3	TGTGCCAGTAGTATACCGCTAGCGGGAGATACGCAGTATTTT	CASSIPLAGDTQYF
NA	TRBV2	NA	TRBJ2-1	NA	CASILDRVNEQFF
NA	TRBV7-2	TRBD1	TRBJ2-3	TGTGCCAGCAGCCAATCAAAACAGGGGGCCTTTACAGATACGCAGTATTTT	CASSQSKQGAFTDTQYF
NA	TRBV28	NA	TRBJ2-7	TGTGCCAGCACTACGTTCGCGTCCTACGAGCAGTACTTC	CASTTFASYEQYF
NA	TRBV4-2	NA	TRBJ2-5	TGTGCCAGCAGCCAGGAATACCAAGAGACCCAGTACTTC	CASSQEYQETQYF
NA	TRBV5-1	NA	TRBJ2-3	TGCGCCAGCAGCTTGGCGGGCCTGAATACGCAGTATTTT	CASSLAGLNTQYF
once	TRBV10-3	NA	TRBJ2-5	TGTGCCATCAGTGAGCTCCCGGTTGCAATCCAAGAGACCCAGTACTTC	CAISELPVAIQETQYF
NA	TRBV10-3	NA	TRBJ2-2	TGTGCCATCAGTGGTCGTGAGACCCTCCACGGGGAGCTGTTTTTT	CAISGRETLHGELFF
NA	TRBV28	NA	TRBJ2-7	TGTGCCAGCAGTCGCAGCCGGGTGAGCTCCTACGAGCAGTACTTC	CASSRSRVSSYEQYF
NA	TRBV4-1	NA	TRBJ1-5	TGCGCCAGCAGCCAAGGGGTCCAGGGAGATCAGCCCCAGCATTTT	CASSQGVQGDQPQHF
few	TRBV5-1	NA	TRBJ1-2	TGCGCCAGCAGCTACCCCGAAACAGGACGGAACTATGGCTACACCTTC	CASSYPETGRNYGYTF
few	TRBV28	NA	TRBJ1-5	TGTGCCAGCACGGACCCCGGGACAAGAGGTCAGCCCCAGCATTTT	CASTDPGTRGQPQHF
NA	TRBV5-1	NA	TRBJ1-1	TGCGCCAGCAGCATAGACTTAAACACTGAAGCTTTCTTT	CASSIDLNTEAFF
NA	TRBV7-2	NA	TRBJ2-3	TGTGCCAGCAGCTTACGGTGGGCGACAGATACGCAGTATTTT	CASSLRWATDTQYF
NA	TRBV29-1	NA	TRBJ2-1	TGCAGCGTTGAAGCTCCCGATTACAATGAGCAGTTCTTC	CSVEAPDYNEQFF
NA	TRBV15	TRBD2	TRBJ2-1	TGTGCCACCAGCGGCGGGGGGGTATATGAGCAGTTCTTC	CATSGGGVYEQFF
few	TRBV4-3	TRBD2	TRBJ2-3	TGCGCCAGCAGCCAGGGACTAAATTCAGATACGCAGTATTTT	CASSQGLNSDTQYF
NA	TRBV18	NA	TRBJ2-7	TGTGCCAGCTCACCCCGACCCGCGGACTCCTACGAGCAGTACTTC	CASSPRPADSYEQYF
NA	TRBV6-5	NA	TRBJ1-1	TGTGCCAGCAGTCAGGGTCGGCACACTGAAGCTTTCTTT	CASSQGRHTEAFF
once	TRBV27	NA	TRBJ1-3	TGTGCCAGCAGTTTACATTCTGGAAACACCATATATTTT	CASSLHSGNTIYF
NA	TRBV9	TRBD2	TRBJ2-2	TGTGCCAGCAGCGCCTCGGGACTAGCGGGAGGAAAGAACACCGGGGAGCTGTTTTTT	CASSASGLAGGKNTGELFF
few	TRBV6-5	TRBD1	TRBJ1-1	TGTGCCAGCAGAGAGACAGGGCCGGGCACTGAAGCTTTCTTT	CASRETGPGTEAFF
NA	TRBV7-9	NA	TRBJ1-5	TGTGCCAGCAGTCGAGAGGAAGGGTACCAGCCCCAGCATTTT	CASSREEGYQPQHF
NA	TRBV27	NA	TRBJ2-6	TGTGCCAGCAGTGCGGCCTACTCTGGGGCCAACGTCCTGACTTTC	CASSAAYSGANVLTF
few	TRBV6-5	NA	TRBJ2-2	TGTGCCAGCAGTTATTCAAGCACCGGGGAGCTGTTTTTT	CASSYSSTGELFF
once	TRBV5-1	TRBD1	TRBJ2-1	TGCGCCAGCAGCTTGGTCGGGACAGGGGGATACAATGAGCAGTTCTTC	CASSLVGTGGYNEQFF
once	TRBV28	TRBD2	TRBJ2-1	TGTGCCAGCAGTTTCTTAGCGGGAGGCACCTACAATGAGCAGTTCTTC	CASSFLAGGTYNEQFF
NA	TRBV5-6	TRBD2	TRBJ2-7	TGTGCCAGCAGCTTGGGGACTAGCGGGAACGAGCAGTACTTC	CASSLGTSGNEQYF
NA	TRBV10-3	NA	TRBJ2-1	TGTGCCACGGGCGGGAAGCAGAGCTCCTACAATGAGCAGTTCTTC	CATGGKQSSYNEQFF
NA	TRBV2	NA	TRBJ2-5	TGTGCCAGCAGTGAACATGGGCGCGGGACCCAGTACTTC	CASSEHGRGTQYF
NA	TRBV7-2	TRBD2	TRBJ2-1	TGTGCCAGCAGCTTAAAGCTAGCGGGAACCAATGAGCAGTTCTTC	CASSLKLAGTNEQFF
NA	TRBV19	TRBD2	TRBJ2-1	TGTGCCAGTAGTATCCGCGGGAGGGCCGGTGAGCAGTTCTTC	CASSIRGRAGEQFF
NA	TRBV7-2	TRBD2	TRBJ2-7	TGTGCCAGCAGCTCTAGGGGGACTAGCTACGAGCAGTACTTC	CASSSRGTSYEQYF
NA	TRBV5-4	TRBD2	TRBJ2-1	TGTGCCAGCAGCTCGACTAGCGGGAGCTCCTACAATGAGCAGTTCTTC	CASSSTSGSSYNEQFF
few	TRBV4-1	NA	TRBJ2-3	TGCGCCAGCAGCCAAGATAGGGGGGCAGATACGCAGTATTTT	CASSQDRGADTQYF
once	TRBV7-6	NA	TRBJ1-4	TGTGCCAGCAGCTTAATGCGTTCGCGTGAAAAACTGTTTTTT	CASSLMRSREKLFF
few	TRBV7-2	TRBD1	TRBJ2-5	TGTGCCAGCAGCCGGGACAGCCTCCAAGAGACCCAGTACTTC	CASSRDSLQETQYF